The 29 T cell receptor beta chains presented below share a single source sample, sequenced in a study of blood T cell repertoires in COVID-19. Here immunoSEQ multiplex PCR was the method, and the copy in TCRdb shows in-frame clones only, minus some. The sample consists of 300,000 to 450,000 clones, around nine tenths of them appearing once. The sample consisted of PBMCs or T cells enriched from blood (not recorded which). These receptors all come from a woman under 40 who had been exposed to COVID-19.

The V and J genes are TRBV15 and TRBJ1-1, with 7 bases that match TRBD1. Germline CDR1 reads LNHNV; CDR2 reads YYDKDF (reference sequence). The CDR3 extends over 15 amino acids. V trimming: 4 bases; J trimming: 0 bases; junction bases outside the gene matches: 5. CDR3 amino acids: CATSTRDSLNTEAFF. For the CDR3, the DNA is TGTGCCACCAGCACGCGGGACAGCCTGAACACTGAAGCTTTCTTT.

V is TRBV24-1 and J is TRBJ1-2; D remains ambiguous. This CDR3 is 14 amino acids long. The germline CDR1 and CDR2 sequences are KGHDR and SFDVKD. V dropped 4 bases and J dropped 4 bases, with 12 bases sitting between them. In DNA form, the CDR3 reads TGTGCCACCAGTGACCCACCGCGGAGCTATGGCTACACCTTC. Its protein is CATSDPPRSYGYTF.

The chain uses TRBV28 and TRBJ2-1, with TRBD2 as a possible D gene (5 bases). CDR1 and CDR2 from the germline V gene are MDHEN and SYDVKM. The CDR3 covers 15 residues. Trimming took off 8 bases at V and 0 bases at J, with 14 bases between the two ends. In nucleotides, the CDR3 is TGTGCCAGCCGGGGTCGCTACAGCTCCTACAATGAGCAGTTCTTC. Amino acid sequence: CASRGRYSSYNEQFF.

To note about this clone: Other nucleotide sequences from this sample produce the same CDR3. This chain joins TRBV27 and TRBJ1-2; 7 nucleotides align to TRBD1. Germline loops: CDR1 MNHEY, CDR2 SMNVEV (reference sequence). Unmatched junction bases numbered 2, after V lost 3 bases and J lost 4 bases. The CDR3 is made up of 13 amino acids. CDR3 sequence: CASSFPGGYGYTF. In nucleotides, the CDR3 is TGTGCCAGCAGTTTCCCAGGGGGCTATGGCTACACCTTC.

The chain employs TRBV11-2 and TRBJ2-3, with D perhaps matching TRBD1 (5 bases). The germline V gene encodes CDR1 SGHAT and CDR2 FQNNGV. This CDR3 is built from 15 residues. The ends were cut back, 5 bases at V and 1 base at J, with 13 bases in the middle. The chain's CDR3 is CASSVSGQGTDTQYF. In DNA form, the CDR3 reads TGTGCCAGCAGCGTCTCAGGGCAAGGCACAGATACGCAGTATTTT.

The chain carries TRBV10-3 and TRBJ1-1; 11 bases line up with TRBD1. The junction had 7 bases not matched to a gene; V was cut back by 6 bases and J by 1 base. Germline assignment: CDR1 ENHRY and CDR2 SYGVKD. The CDR3 runs 16 residues. This CDR3 reads CAISLGQGASNTEAFF. The DNA for the CDR3 is TGTGCCATCAGCCTCGGACAGGGGGCTTCGAACACTGAAGCTTTCTTT.

The rearrangement links TRBV9 to TRBJ2-7; a possible D gene is TRBD1 (6 bases). The CDR3 loop spans 15 amino acids. V dropped 4 bases and J dropped 0 bases, with 14 bases sitting between them. The germline gives CDR1 SGDLS, CDR2 YYNGEE. This chain's CDR3 is CASSPGQTNSYEQYF. For the CDR3, the DNA is TGTGCCAGCAGCCCCGGACAGACAAACTCCTACGAGCAGTACTTC.

The chain uses TRBV28 and TRBJ1-5, with 8 nucleotides matching TRBD1. Per the germline V gene, CDR1 is MDHEN and CDR2 is SYDVKM. The CDR3 runs 15 residues. Losses at the gene ends were 5 bases for V and 4 bases for J; bases not matched to a gene: 7. The CDR3: CASSIAGQGNQPQHF. The CDR3 DNA sequence: TGTGCCAGCAGTATTGCTGGACAGGGAAATCAGCCCCAGCATTTT.

The rearrangement uses TRBV7-8 and TRBJ1-2; 7 bases are a match to TRBD1. V lost 0 bases to trimming and J lost 3 bases; unmatched junction nucleotides: 4. Germline CDR1 SGHVS, CDR2 FQNEAQ. There are 15 residues in the CDR3. CDR3 nucleotide sequence: TGTGCCAGCAGCTTAGCGGGCAGGGGGGACTATGGCTACACCTTC. Its translation is CASSLAGRGDYGYTF.

This clone was seen once. V is TRBV6-5 and J is TRBJ2-1, with TRBD2 identical over 7 bases. Looked up from germline, CDR1 is MNHEY and CDR2 is SVGAGI. This CDR3 has 14 residues. With V trimmed by 7 bases and J by 4 bases, 7 bases remained unmatched. In DNA form, the CDR3 reads TGTGCCAGCACCGTCCTAGCGGCGTACAATGAGCAGTTCTTC. Translation gives CASTVLAAYNEQFF.

Turning to this clone: In the same sample, other DNA sequences code for this CDR3. This chain uses TRBV3-1 (or the pseudogene TRBV3-2) with TRBJ1-5; tentative D call: TRBD1 (6 bases). V lost 1 base and J lost 5, with 9 bases in between. CDR1 and CDR2 from the germline V gene are LGHDT and YNNKEL (reference sequence). This CDR3 has 14 residues. The CDR3 spells CASSQGAGDQPQHF. The CDR3 DNA reads TGTGCCAGCAGCCAAGGTGCAGGGGATCAGCCCCAGCATTTT.

The J gene is TRBJ1-4, the V gene TRBV27, with a tentative D call TRBD1 (5 bases). Germline V gene lookup returns CDR1 MNHEY and CDR2 SMNVEV (reference sequence). V was trimmed by 2 bases and J by 6 bases, leaving 13 bases between them. The CDR3 covers 15 residues. CDR3 protein: CASSLTGDSYEKLFF. As DNA, the CDR3 is TGTGCCAGCAGTTTAACGGGGGATTCTTATGAAAAACTGTTTTTT.

The J gene is TRBJ2-3, the V gene TRBV6-6, with 8 bases that match TRBD1. CDR3 size: 16 residues. V trimming: 6 bases; J trimming: 3 bases; junction bases outside the gene matches: 11. CDR1 is MNHNY and CDR2 is SVGAGI in the germline V gene (reference sequence). The CDR3 DNA sequence: TGTGCCAGCAGCCCTTTAGACAGGGGAGGAACAGATACGCAGTATTTT. Translated, it gives CASSPLDRGGTDTQYF.

This clone was observed once. V is TRBV7-9 and J is TRBJ2-3; a possible D gene is TRBD1 (5 bases). Looked up from germline, CDR1 is SEHNR and CDR2 is FQNEAQ (reference sequence). Trimming left V 2 bases short and J 0 bases short, with 12 bases between. The CDR3 runs 16 residues. The CDR3 protein is CASSLRGAGSTDTQYF. The DNA of the CDR3 is TGTGCCAGCAGCTTAAGGGGTGCAGGGAGCACAGATACGCAGTATTTT. The complete variable domain, with remaining parts taken from reference TRBV7-9 and TRBJ2-3, reads DTGVSQNPRHKITKRGQNVTFRCDPISEHNRLYWYRQTLGQGPEFLTYFQNEAQLEKSRLLSDRFSAERPKGSFSTLEIQRTEQGDSAMYLCASSLRGAGSTDTQYFGPGTRLTVL.

The rearrangement links TRBV11-2 to TRBJ2-7; maybe TRBD1 (5 bases). V was clipped by 1 base and J by 2 bases, with 12 bases between them. The CDR3 runs to 15 residues. Germline V gene sequence: CDR1 SGHAT, CDR2 FQNNGV. The CDR3 here is CASSLGVTVTYEQYF. DNA of the CDR3: TGTGCCAGCAGCTTAGGGGTGACAGTGACCTACGAGCAGTACTTC.

This chain uses TRBV28 with TRBJ1-2; 12 bases map to TRBD1. This CDR3 spans 16 amino acids. Unmatched junction bases numbered 14, after V lost 10 bases and J lost 5 bases. Germline V gene data show CDR1 as MDHEN and CDR2 as SYDVKM. CDR3 region: CATQGDRGRRGYGYTF. The DNA for the CDR3 is TGTGCCACCCAGGGGGACAGGGGGCGCCGTGGGTATGGCTACACCTTC.

In its sample, this clone was seen once. The genes are TRBV25-1 and TRBJ1-3; no firm D call. This CDR3 is built from 15 residues. V dropped 0 bases and J dropped 2 bases, with 8 bases sitting between them. CDR1 MGHDK and CDR2 SYGVNS come from the germline V gene. The CDR3 sequence is CASSEYGSTGNTIYF. CDR3 nucleotide sequence: TGTGCCAGCAGTGAATATGGGAGTACTGGAAACACCATATATTTT.

The chain has TRBV5-1 and TRBJ1-1; 7 bases line up with TRBD1. The CDR3 contains 17 residues. The V gene's germline CDR1 is SGHRS and CDR2 YFSETQ. The ends lost 5 bases at V and 1 base at J; junction bases unmatched: 14. CDR3 DNA: TGCGCCAGCAGTCGGGGGGGCCGGGACAGACGGAACACTGAAGCTTTCTTT. This encodes CASSRGGRDRRNTEAFF.

The chain uses TRBV5-8 and TRBJ2-3; 8 positions match TRBD2. CDR1 is SGHTS, CDR2 YDEGEE, per germline. The CDR3 totals 19 residues. V trimming: 4 bases; J trimming: 7 bases; junction bases outside the gene matches: 23. CDR3 in amino acids: CASSRPGTRGLWFEHTQYF. Here the CDR3 DNA reads TGTGCCAGCAGCAGACCCGGGACTAGGGGCTTGTGGTTTGAACATACGCAGTATTTT.

V gene TRBV12-5 combines with J gene TRBJ2-3; D gene uncertain. CDR1 LGHNT and CDR2 FRNRAP come from the germline V gene. The CDR3 is 14 amino acids. V lost 7 bases and J 0 bases, leaving 11 bases between the germline ends. The CDR3 loop is CASALPGSTDTQYF. In nucleotides, the CDR3 is TGTGCTAGTGCCCTCCCCGGGAGCACAGATACGCAGTATTTT.

This clone was counted only a few times. The chain uses TRBV6-1 and TRBJ1-1; the match to TRBD1 covers 7 bases. Germline lookup yields CDR1 MNHNS and CDR2 SASEGT. The CDR3 has 14 amino acids. V lost 0 bases to trimming and J lost 6 bases; unmatched junction nucleotides: 4. This CDR3 is CASSEARGLPEAFF. The CDR3 nucleotides read TGTGCCAGCAGTGAAGCTAGGGGGCTCCCTGAAGCTTTCTTT.

This chain joins TRBV19 and TRBJ2-7; 7 bases fit TRBD1. There are 15 residues in the CDR3. CDR1 is LNHDA, CDR2 SQIVND, per germline (reference sequence). The ends lost 4 bases at V and 0 bases at J; junction bases unmatched: 6. Written as DNA, the CDR3 is TGTGCCAGTAGTACCGGGACAGCAAACTCCTACGAGCAGTACTTC. This codes for CASSTGTANSYEQYF.

This rearrangement joins TRBV15 to TRBJ2-5; D perhaps matches TRBD2 (5 bases). The V and J ends lost 4 bases and 7 bases respectively, with 19 bases between them. CDR3 length: 15 residues. Germline loops: CDR1 LNHNV, CDR2 YYDKDF (reference sequence). The CDR3 protein is CATSIGGGEEGTQYF. The CDR3 coding sequence is TGTGCCACCAGCATTGGAGGCGGAGAAGAAGGGACCCAGTACTTC.

V gene TRBV9 combines with J gene TRBJ2-7; possible D gene TRBD2, 5 bases. The germline V and J ends were trimmed by 0 bases and 6 bases, with 13 bases remaining between them. The CDR3 is 14 residues long. Germline-derived CDR1 and CDR2 are SGDLS and YYNGEE. The CDR3 reads CASSVVGSDSEQYF. The DNA of the CDR3 is TGTGCCAGCAGCGTAGTGGGTAGCGATTCCGAGCAGTACTTC.

This clone was recorded once. The chain employs TRBV10-2 and TRBJ2-1; 10 nucleotides align to TRBD2. The CDR3 is 16 residues long. The trim removed 5 bases at V and 5 bases at J, leaving 9 bases unmatched. CDR1 and CDR2 (germline): WSHSY, SAAADI. The CDR3 is CASSLAGGGPNNEQFF. CDR3 coding DNA: TGCGCCAGCAGTTTAGCGGGAGGCGGGCCAAACAATGAGCAGTTCTTC.

The chain is built from TRBV2 and TRBJ1-2; 8 nucleotides agree with TRBD1. Trimming at V came to 8 bases and at J to 6 bases, leaving 8 bases not matched to a gene. The CDR3 covers 13 residues. Germline CDR1 reads SNHLY; CDR2 reads FYNNEI. CDR3 in amino acids: CASVDRGRDGYTF. DNA for the CDR3: TGTGCCAGCGTAGACAGGGGACGAGATGGCTACACCTTC. The full variable domain, its missing parts supplied by reference TRBV2 and TRBJ1-2, is EPEVTQTPSHQVTQMGQEVILRCVPISNHLYFYWYRQILGQKVEFLVSFYNNEISEKSEIFDDQFSVERPDGSNFTLKIRSTKLEDSAMYFCASVDRGRDGYTFGSGTRLTVV.

The chain couples TRBV2 to TRBJ1-3; the D is unclear. The germline V gene encodes CDR1 SNHLY and CDR2 FYNNEI. V lost 6 bases and J 4 bases, leaving 10 bases between the germline ends. This CDR3 contains 13 residues. The CDR3 nucleotides are TGTGCCAGCAGGCACCGTGAGGGAAACACCATATATTTT. Translating it yields CASRHREGNTIYF.

This clone was seen once. The CDR3 is CASRPSGVTGELFF. CDR3 DNA sequence: TGTGCCAGCAGACCGAGCGGGGTGACCGGGGAGCTGTTTTTT. This chain uses TRBV25-1 with TRBJ2-2, with 7 bases aligning to TRBD2. Germline loops: CDR1 MGHDK, CDR2 SYGVNS. The CDR3 is 14 amino acids. Trimming at V came to 6 bases and at J to 5 bases, leaving 6 bases not matched to a gene. Drawing the rest from reference TRBV25-1 and TRBJ2-2, the complete variable domain is EADIYQTPRYLVIGTGKKITLECSQTMGHDKMYWYQQDPGMELHLIHYSYGVNSTEKGDLSSESTVSRIRTEHFPLTLESARPSHTSQYLCASRPSGVTGELFFGEGSRLTVL.

This CDR3 reads CASSVRTESSYEQYF. The CDR3 DNA reads TGTGCCAGCTCGGTTAGGACAGAGAGCTCCTACGAGCAGTACTTC. This chain uses TRBV18 with TRBJ2-7, with a possible D match to TRBD1 (6 bases). V gave up 6 bases and J gave up 0 bases, with 15 bases separating them. Per the germline V gene, CDR1 is KGHSH and CDR2 is LQKENI. CDR3 length: 15 amino acids.